Presented here are 22 T cell receptor beta chains from one specimen sequenced in a study of low-dose radiotherapy and immunotherapy resistance in tumors. Primers used for first-strand cDNA, a TRAV- and TRBV-specific set, covered both alpha and beta chains. TCR amplification used 20 PCR cycles, a constant-region primer and a V-primer adapter. MiXCR, run by TCRdb on the reads, gives a single entry per CDR3 protein. Of about 6,800 distinct CDR3 sequences listed, 65% to 90% are singletons. These receptors were taken from a human donor with advanced metastatic prostate, ovarian, gallbladder or colorectal cancer (not recorded which). This table probably holds off-target reads from a library built for another chain.

The rearrangement uses TRBV10-1 and TRBJ2-4, with D maybe TRBD2 (5 bases). This CDR3 comprises 14 residues. Trimming left V 0 bases short and J 6 bases short, with 9 bases between. Per the germline V gene, CDR1 is WNHNN and CDR2 is SYGVQD (reference sequence). The CDR3 DNA follows: TGCGCCAGCAGTGAGTCCCGGACTTTAAACATTCAGTACTTC. Its protein is CASSESRTLNIQYF.

The chain joins TRBV12-3 or TRBV12-4 to TRBJ2-7, with TRBD1 matching over 7 bases. The CDR3 is 14 amino acids. J was trimmed by 6 bases and V by 6 bases; bases with no gene match: 11. The CDR3 DNA sequence: TGTGCCAGCAGACCAGGGACAGCGGTGGGCGAGCAGTACTTC. Its protein is CASRPGTAVGEQYF.

This clonotype was counted only a few times. The chain recombines TRBV6-4 with TRBJ2-1; TRBD2 matches at 8 bases. Germline V gives CDR1 MRHNA, CDR2 SNTAGT. The trim removed 4 bases at V and 4 bases at J, leaving 9 bases unmatched. CDR3 length: 16 residues. The CDR3 DNA sequence: TGTGCCAGCAGTGCCGTGGGAACTAGCGGATACAATGAGCAGTTCTTC. Translation gives CASSAVGTSGYNEQFF.

Comments on this clonotype: Since no conserved phenylalanine or tryptophan closes the CDR3, a read error is the likely cause. The rearrangement links TRBV3-1 to TRBJ2-7; D uncertain. Germline CDR1 LGHDT, CDR2 YNNKEL (reference sequence). Trimming cost V 4 bases and J 7 bases, with 14 bases left between them. This CDR3 contains 13 residues. CDR3 sequence: CASSPSSLGEQYS. As DNA, the CDR3 is TGTGCCAGCAGCCCTTCCTCACTGGGTGAGCAGTACTCC.

The CDR3 sequence: CAWISAYEQYF. In nucleotides, the CDR3 is TGTGCCTGGATCAGCGCCTACGAGCAGTACTTC. This chain joins TRBV30 and TRBJ2-7; D unclear. Per germline, CDR1 GTSNPN and CDR2 SVGIG (reference sequence). V lost 4 bases to trimming and J lost 2 bases, with 6 bases between them. The CDR3 has 11 residues.

The CDR3 coding sequence is TGTGCCAGCAGCTTGCAGGGAGGGAGGCTGGACACCGGGGAGCTGTTTTTT. Amino acid sequence: CASSLQGGRLDTGELFF. The gene calls are TRBV5-4 and TRBJ2-2, with TRBD2 matching 7 bases. The germline V gene encodes CDR1 SGHNT and CDR2 YYREEE (reference sequence). V trimming: 1 base; J trimming: 3 bases; junction bases outside the gene matches: 9. This CDR3 is built from 17 residues.

The rearrangement links TRBV18 to TRBJ2-6, with TRBD1 identical over 9 bases. CDR1 is KGHSH and CDR2 is LQKENI in the germline V gene. The CDR3 runs 16 residues. Losses at the gene ends were 4 bases for V and 2 bases for J; bases not matched to a gene: 3. The CDR3 sequence is CASSRDRAAGANVLTF. The CDR3 DNA sequence: TGTGCCAGCTCACGGGACAGGGCCGCTGGGGCCAACGTCCTGACTTTC.

The J gene is TRBJ2-1, the V gene TRBV29-1, with D perhaps being TRBD1 or TRBD2 (5 bases each). Trimming took 4 bases from V and 7 from J, leaving 11 bases between them. The CDR3 covers 12 residues. Germline CDR1 SQVTM, CDR2 ANQGSEA. The DNA for the CDR3 is TGCAGCGTTGCCGGGGCGCGGAATGAGCAGTTCTTC. Translation gives CSVAGARNEQFF.

The chain carries TRBV5-1 and TRBJ1-1; weak D call: TRBD1 (6 bases). Germline values: CDR1 SGHRS, CDR2 YFSETQ. V was cut by 6 bases and J by 3 bases, with 21 bases left in between. This CDR3 comprises 16 residues. CDR3 region: CASKGWGARYDTEAFF. The CDR3 DNA sequence: TGCGCCAGCAAGGGATGGGGGGCGAGGTACGACACTGAAGCTTTCTTT. The variable domain in full, with the rest retrieved from reference TRBV5-1 and TRBJ1-1, is KAGVTQTPRYLIKTRGQQVTLSCSPISGHRSVSWYQQTPGQGLQFLFEYFSETQRNKGNFPGRFSGRQFSNSRSEMNVSTLELGDSALYLCASKGWGARYDTEAFFGQGTRLTVV.

The chain links TRBV28 to TRBJ2-5; 8 positions agree with TRBD2. Germline V gives CDR1 MDHEN, CDR2 SYDVKM. This CDR3 spans 15 amino acids. The V gene end was trimmed by 5 bases and the J gene end by 5 bases; junction bases not matched to a gene: 10. CDR3 sequence (DNA): TGTGCCAGCAGTCCGGGGGGGGGTCTATTGGAGACCCAGTACTTC. Protein: CASSPGGGLLETQYF.

The chain employs TRBV5-1 and TRBJ2-7; either TRBD1 or TRBD2 may fit D (6 bases each). This CDR3 is built from 16 residues. CDR1 and CDR2 from the germline V gene are SGHRS and YFSETQ. V was pared by 1 base and J by 0 bases, with 14 bases between. The CDR3 region is CASSLLHGGGSYEQYF. CDR3 DNA: TGCGCCAGCAGCTTGCTCCACGGAGGGGGCTCCTACGAGCAGTACTTC.

This rearrangement joins TRBV5-1 to TRBJ2-7; 8 nucleotides match TRBD2. V trimming: 6 bases; J trimming: 3 bases; junction bases outside the gene matches: 11. This CDR3 has 15 residues. Germline CDR1 and CDR2: SGHRS and YFSETQ. The CDR3 here is CASTSGGARIYEQYF. The CDR3, as DNA: TGCGCCAGCACCAGCGGGGGCGCCAGGATCTACGAGCAGTACTTC.

This clonotype was seen only once. The rearrangement links TRBV7-2 to TRBJ2-5; D remains ambiguous. Germline V gives CDR1 SGHTA, CDR2 FQGNSA. Trimming took 1 base from V and 2 from J, leaving 5 bases between them. This CDR3 spans 13 amino acids. Written as DNA, the CDR3 is TGTGCCAGCAGCTTAGGGGCGCAAGAGACCCAGTACTTC. Encoded protein: CASSLGAQETQYF.

This clonotype was observed once. CDR3 sequence reads: CASRGLGGGADEQFF. CDR3 coding DNA: TGTGCCAGCAGGGGTCTCGGCGGGGGGGCGGATGAGCAGTTCTTC. The chain employs TRBV11-1 and TRBJ2-1; 9 bases map to TRBD2. Trimming cost V 6 bases and J 8 bases; bases outside gene matches: 11. There are 15 residues in the CDR3. Germline-derived CDR1 and CDR2 are SGHAT and FQDESV (reference sequence).

The chain has TRBV5-3 and TRBJ2-2; 10 bases line up with TRBD2. TRBV5-3 is an ORF, and what it does is uncertain. J gave up 2 bases and V 8 bases, and 9 bases lay outside the gene matches. The CDR3 runs 16 residues. The CDR3 is CASSPSGGPNTGELFF. In DNA form, the CDR3 reads TGTGCCAGCAGCCCTAGCGGGGGCCCTAACACCGGGGAGCTGTTTTTT.

The rearrangement joins TRBV11-1 to TRBJ1-2, with D possibly being TRBD1 (5 bases). This CDR3 comprises 16 residues. The ends were cut back, 4 bases at V and 7 bases at J, with 22 bases in the middle. CDR1 and CDR2 (germline): SGHAT, FQDESV (reference sequence). The CDR3 spells CASSSPLGPSDSGYTF. DNA for the CDR3: TGTGCCAGCAGCTCCCCCCTCGGGCCGTCAGACAGTGGCTACACCTTC.

J is TRBJ1-5 and V is TRBV10-3; no firm D call. The germline V gene encodes CDR1 ENHRY and CDR2 SYGVKD. Trimming took 2 bases from V and 4 from J, leaving 9 bases between them. The CDR3 has 14 amino acids. The CDR3 DNA reads TGTGCCATCAGTGAGGGTTCTATTAATCAGCCCCAGCATTTT. It yields the protein CAISEGSINQPQHF.

A single count supports this clonotype. The chain links TRBV11-2 to TRBJ2-1; D is undetermined. Trimming removed 5 bases from V and 6 bases from J, with 5 bases in between. CDR3 length equals 11 residues. Looked up from germline, CDR1 is SGHAT and CDR2 is FQNNGV. In DNA, the CDR3 is TGTGCCAGCAGCCCGGGCAATGAGCAGTTCTTC. Amino acids: CASSPGNEQFF.

The CDR3 region is CASSLGLAGIGENYNEQFF. CDR3 nucleotide sequence: TGTGCCAGCAGCTTGGGACTAGCGGGTATAGGGGAAAATTACAATGAGCAGTTCTTC. The chain combines TRBV7-2 with TRBJ2-1; 12 positions match TRBD2. V lost 3 bases, J lost 4 bases, and 13 bases stayed unmatched. This CDR3 has 19 residues. In germline, CDR1 is SGHTA, CDR2 FQGNSA.

This sequence joins TRBV5-1 and TRBJ2-3, with a weak D call TRBD2 (5 bases). This CDR3 is built from 16 residues. CDR1 and CDR2 (germline): SGHRS, YFSETQ. V shed 2 bases and J shed 6 bases, with 19 bases lying between them. The CDR3 sequence is CASSLMGSSSRDTQYF. DNA of the CDR3: TGCGCCAGCAGCTTAATGGGGAGTTCGAGTCGGGATACGCAGTATTTT.

The V call is TRBV29-1, the J call TRBJ2-7, with D perhaps assigned TRBD1 or TRBD2 (5 bases each). Trimming took off 3 bases at V and 0 bases at J, with 15 bases between the two ends. CDR1 SQVTM and CDR2 ANQGSEA come from the germline V gene. The CDR3 covers 15 residues. The CDR3 is CSVEGERSSSYEQYF. The CDR3 coding sequence is TGCAGCGTTGAGGGGGAGCGGTCCAGCTCCTACGAGCAGTACTTC.

CDR3 loop: CASSRDADTQYF. The CDR3 DNA is TGCGCCAGCAGTAGGGACGCAGATACGCAGTATTTT. The V and J genes are TRBV5-1 and TRBJ2-3; D is tentatively TRBD1 or TRBD2 (5 bases each). The CDR3 has 12 residues. In germline, CDR1 is SGHRS, CDR2 YFSETQ. V lost 5 bases, J lost 4 bases, and 8 bases lay in between. The complete variable domain, with remaining parts taken from reference TRBV5-1 and TRBJ2-3, reads KAGVTQTPRYLIKTRGQQVTLSCSPISGHRSVSWYQQTPGQGLQFLFEYFSETQRNKGNFPGRFSGRQFSNSRSEMNVSTLELGDSALYLCASSRDADTQYFGPGTRLTVL.